A selection of T cell receptor beta chains follows, all from one sample in a study of T-cell reconstitution after alpha-beta-depleted transplantation in children. TCRdb re-derived calls from the PCR reads in MiXCR, one entry per CDR3 protein. The sample consists of about 500,000 distinct CDR3 sequences, about 30% of them appearing once. The material sequenced was PBMCs from the stem cell graft donor, taken from the stem cell graft. The receptors were gathered from a human donor who donated a stem cell graft to a child with aplastic anemia. The CDR3 runs from the conserved cysteine through the conserved F or W. A D gene is named only where the DNA matches it firmly. The size field is filled for only some rows; it gives once, few, many or a size class.

V gene: TRBV27; clone size: once; J gene: TRBJ1-5; D gene: NA; CDR3 protein: CASSFIGTPAQPQHF; CDR3 DNA: TGTGCCAGCAGTTTCATTGGAACACCAGCCCAGCCCCAGCATTTT
V gene: TRBV29-1; clone size: many; J gene: TRBJ2-1; D gene: NA; CDR3 protein: CSVEWFNEQFF; CDR3 DNA: TGCAGCGTTGAATGGTTCAATGAGCAGTTCTTC
V gene: TRBV12-3/TRBV12-4; clone size: NA; J gene: TRBJ1-2; D gene: TRBD1; CDR3 protein: CASSSTQGAGGYTF; CDR3 DNA: TGTGCCAGCAGTTCAACACAGGGGGCGGGTGGCTACACCTTC
V gene: TRBV18; clone size: few; J gene: TRBJ2-1; D gene: TRBD2; CDR3 protein: CASSPLRLAGGREEQFF; CDR3 DNA: TGTGCCAGCTCACCGCTACGACTAGCGGGAGGTCGGGAGGAGCAGTTCTTC
V gene: TRBV6-2/TRBV6-3; clone size: few; J gene: TRBJ2-3; D gene: NA; CDR3 protein: CASSYSGVTGTDTQYF; CDR3 DNA: TGTGCCAGCAGTTACTCGGGAGTCACCGGCACAGATACGCAGTATTTT
V gene: TRBV6-5; clone size: few; J gene: TRBJ1-1; D gene: NA; CDR3 protein: CASSYSYQGMAFF; CDR3 DNA: TGTGCCAGCAGTTACTCGTATCAGGGGATGGCTTTCTTT
V gene: TRBV7-2; clone size: few; J gene: TRBJ2-7; D gene: TRBD2; CDR3 protein: CASSSQRASGYEQYF; CDR3 DNA: TGTGCCAGCAGCTCTCAACGGGCTAGCGGCTACGAGCAGTACTTC
V gene: TRBV6-5; clone size: NA; J gene: TRBJ2-1; D gene: TRBD2; CDR3 protein: CASSYSGLARNEQFF; CDR3 DNA: TGTGCCAGCAGTTACTCGGGACTAGCGCGCAATGAGCAGTTCTTC
V gene: TRBV6-1; clone size: few; J gene: TRBJ2-1; D gene: NA; CDR3 protein: CASSPPGPTYNEQFF; CDR3 DNA: TGTGCCAGCAGTCCACCGGGACCGACCTACAATGAGCAGTTCTTC
V gene: TRBV20-1; clone size: NA; J gene: TRBJ1-1; D gene: TRBD1; CDR3 protein: CSAPPPDRGTEAFF; CDR3 DNA: TGCAGTGCCCCTCCCCCCGACAGGGGAACTGAAGCTTTCTTT
V gene: TRBV12-3/TRBV12-4; clone size: few; J gene: TRBJ2-1; D gene: TRBD2; CDR3 protein: CASSLGLAISNEQFF; CDR3 DNA: TGTGCCAGCAGTTTGGGACTAGCGATAAGCAATGAGCAGTTCTTC
V gene: TRBV19; clone size: NA; J gene: TRBJ2-1; D gene: TRBD2; CDR3 protein: CASSILGSGSSYNEQFF; CDR3 DNA: TGTGCCAGTAGTATTCTGGGTAGCGGGAGTTCCTACAATGAGCAGTTCTTC
V gene: TRBV9; clone size: NA; J gene: TRBJ2-1; D gene: NA; CDR3 protein: CASSVGVGAGEQFF; CDR3 DNA: TGTGCCAGCAGCGTAGGTGTAGGGGCGGGTGAGCAGTTCTTC
V gene: TRBV4-3; clone size: NA; J gene: TRBJ2-3; D gene: NA; CDR3 protein: CASLLQVPDTQYF; CDR3 DNA: TGCGCCAGTCTACTACAGGTCCCAGATACGCAGTATTTT
V gene: TRBV6-5; clone size: few; J gene: TRBJ1-1; D gene: TRBD1; CDR3 protein: CASSYPQGGNTEAFF; CDR3 DNA: TGTGCCAGCAGTTACCCCCAGGGGGGGAACACTGAAGCTTTCTTT
V gene: TRBV20-1; clone size: NA; J gene: TRBJ2-7; D gene: TRBD2; CDR3 protein: CSARRPSGSRYEQYF; CDR3 DNA: TGCAGTGCTAGGCGTCCTAGCGGGAGCCGGTACGAGCAGTACTTC
V gene: TRBV29-1; clone size: NA; J gene: TRBJ1-1; D gene: NA; CDR3 protein: CSAYLTVNTEAFF; CDR3 DNA: TGCAGCGCATACCTGACGGTGAACACTGAAGCTTTCTTT
V gene: TRBV12-3/TRBV12-4; clone size: NA; J gene: TRBJ1-4; D gene: NA; CDR3 protein: CASSSIVWGGREKLFF; CDR3 DNA: TGTGCCAGCAGTTCAATCGTGTGGGGTGGACGCGAAAAACTGTTTTTT
V gene: TRBV7-2; clone size: once; J gene: TRBJ2-7; D gene: TRBD1; CDR3 protein: CASSPRQLRGPYEQYF; CDR3 DNA: TGTGCCAGCAGCCCTCGACAGCTAAGGGGGCCCTACGAGCAGTACTTC
V gene: TRBV6-2/TRBV6-3; clone size: NA; J gene: TRBJ2-7; D gene: NA; CDR3 protein: CASSSTGTVGDQQYF; CDR3 DNA: TGTGCCAGCAGTTCCACCGGGACGGTGGGGGACCAGCAGTACTTC
V gene: TRBV4-3; clone size: few; J gene: TRBJ1-1; D gene: NA; CDR3 protein: CASSAGETGNTEAFF; CDR3 DNA: TGCGCCAGCAGCGCAGGGGAGACAGGGAACACTGAAGCTTTCTTT
V gene: TRBV20-1; clone size: NA; J gene: TRBJ2-3; D gene: TRBD2; CDR3 protein: CSARRRGAGSHTQYF; CDR3 DNA: TGCAGTGCTAGAAGGAGGGGAGCGGGGTCCCATACGCAGTATTTT
V gene: TRBV28; clone size: NA; J gene: TRBJ1-6; D gene: NA; CDR3 protein: CASSLRDAYNSPLHF; CDR3 DNA: TGTGCCAGCAGTTTAAGGGATGCCTATAATTCACCCCTCCACTTT
V gene: TRBV7-3; clone size: NA; J gene: TRBJ2-3; D gene: NA; CDR3 protein: CASSLTAATYTQYF; CDR3 DNA: TGTGCCAGCAGCTTAACCGCGGCGACCTATACGCAGTATTTT
V gene: TRBV12-3/TRBV12-4; clone size: NA; J gene: TRBJ2-1; D gene: TRBD2; CDR3 protein: CASSRGLAGDYNEQFF; CDR3 DNA: TGTGCCAGCAGCAGAGGACTAGCGGGAGACTACAATGAGCAGTTCTTC
V gene: TRBV9; clone size: NA; J gene: TRBJ1-4; D gene: NA; CDR3 protein: CASSLQGANEKLFF; CDR3 DNA: TGTGCCAGCAGCCTACAGGGAGCAAATGAAAAACTGTTTTTT